The clone carrying this T cell receptor beta chain is a singleton in its sample. The antigen is unknown. This record comes from a study of shared clonotypes between healthy human individuals. Study-level findings and limits: About 5% was the fraction of naive CD4 clonotypes found shared across four donors.

Deletions cut 6 bases from V and 3 bases from J, with 18 bases between. This CDR3 contains 15 residues. The germline V gene has CDR1 KGHSH and CDR2 LQKENI. In the original workflow: Junction-only sequences without quality scores came from ImmunoSEQ, so filtering differed. Profiled with immunoSEQ multiplex PCR; TCRdb holds only in-frame clones, not every one. V and J calls plus clone size are reproduced from that table; the DNA served to infer D and trimming. The table shows a few million clones, with approximately 95% occurring only once. Sequencing was performed on naive CD4+ T cells from PBMCs. Subset specified: CD45RA+ positively selected. The V and J genes are TRBV18 and TRBJ2-7; D is ambiguous. The receptor was isolated from a man between 18 and 29 years old in good health. Some clones in this sample may be carry-over from other donors' samples. The CDR3 sequence: CASSPLMSTHYEQYF. The CDR3 DNA follows: TGTGCCAGCTCCCCCCTCATGAGTACCCACTACGAGCAGTACTTC.